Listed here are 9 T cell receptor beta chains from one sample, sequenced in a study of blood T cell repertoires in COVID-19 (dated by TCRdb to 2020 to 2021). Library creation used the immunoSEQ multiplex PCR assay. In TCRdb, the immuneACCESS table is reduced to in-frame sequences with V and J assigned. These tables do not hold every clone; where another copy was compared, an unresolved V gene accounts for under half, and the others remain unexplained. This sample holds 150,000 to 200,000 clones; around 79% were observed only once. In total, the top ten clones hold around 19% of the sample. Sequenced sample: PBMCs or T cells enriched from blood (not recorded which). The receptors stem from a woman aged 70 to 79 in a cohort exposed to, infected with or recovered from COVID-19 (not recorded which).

DNA of the CDR3: TGTGCCAGCGGGGCGGGAGGGCCCCGGGAGCAGTACTTC. Its translation is CASGAGGPREQYF. V is TRBV7-2 and J is TRBJ2-7; 9 positions match TRBD2. Germline V gene sequence: CDR1 SGHTA, CDR2 FQGNSA. The CDR3 has 13 residues. V trimming: 8 bases; J trimming: 7 bases; junction bases outside the gene matches: 9.

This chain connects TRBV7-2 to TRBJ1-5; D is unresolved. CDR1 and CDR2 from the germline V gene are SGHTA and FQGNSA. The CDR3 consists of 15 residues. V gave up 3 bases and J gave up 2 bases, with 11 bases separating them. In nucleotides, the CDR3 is TGTGCCAGCAGCTTGGGCCTCGGGGGCAATCAGCCCCAGCATTTT. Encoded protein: CASSLGLGGNQPQHF.

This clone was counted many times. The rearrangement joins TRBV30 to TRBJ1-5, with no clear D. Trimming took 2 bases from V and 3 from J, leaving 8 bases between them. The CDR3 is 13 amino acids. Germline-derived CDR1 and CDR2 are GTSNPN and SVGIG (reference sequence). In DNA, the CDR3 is TGTGCCTGGAGTACGAGCATCAATCAGCCCCAGCATTTT. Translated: CAWSTSINQPQHF.

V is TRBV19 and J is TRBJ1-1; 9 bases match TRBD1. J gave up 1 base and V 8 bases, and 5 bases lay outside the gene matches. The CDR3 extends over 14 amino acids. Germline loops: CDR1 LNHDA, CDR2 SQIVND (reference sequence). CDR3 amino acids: CASRSGQGNTEAFF. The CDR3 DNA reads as TGTGCCAGTCGTTCGGGACAGGGGAACACTGAAGCTTTCTTT.

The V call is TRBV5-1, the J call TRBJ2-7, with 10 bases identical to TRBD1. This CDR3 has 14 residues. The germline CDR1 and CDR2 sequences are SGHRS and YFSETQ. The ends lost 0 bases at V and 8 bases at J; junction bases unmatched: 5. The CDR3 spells CASSLDGTGAKQYF. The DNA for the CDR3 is TGCGCCAGCAGCTTGGACGGGACAGGGGCAAAGCAGTACTTC. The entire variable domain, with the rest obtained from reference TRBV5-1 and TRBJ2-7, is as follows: KAGVTQTPRYLIKTRGQQVTLSCSPISGHRSVSWYQQTPGQGLQFLFEYFSETQRNKGNFPGRFSGRQFSNSRSEMNVSTLELGDSALYLCASSLDGTGAKQYFGPGTRLTVT.

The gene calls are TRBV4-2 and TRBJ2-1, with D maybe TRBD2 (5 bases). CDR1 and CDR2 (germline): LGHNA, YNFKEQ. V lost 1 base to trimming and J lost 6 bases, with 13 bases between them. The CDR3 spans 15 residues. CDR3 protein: CASSQGEGMLNEQFF. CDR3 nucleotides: TGTGCCAGCAGCCAAGGAGAGGGTATGCTCAATGAGCAGTTCTTC.

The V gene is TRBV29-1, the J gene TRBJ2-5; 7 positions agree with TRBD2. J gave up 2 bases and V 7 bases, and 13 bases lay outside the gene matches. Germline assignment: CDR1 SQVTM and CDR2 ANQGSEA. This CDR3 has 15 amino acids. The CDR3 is CSAEGFFGGQETQYF. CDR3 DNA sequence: TGCAGCGCGGAGGGGTTTTTCGGGGGGCAAGAGACCCAGTACTTC. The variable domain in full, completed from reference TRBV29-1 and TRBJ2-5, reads SAVISQKPSRDICQRGTSLTIQCQVDSQVTMMFWYRQQPGQSLTLIATANQGSEATYESGFVIDKFPISRPNLTFSTLTVSNMSPEDSSIYLCSAEGFFGGQETQYFGPGTRLLVL.

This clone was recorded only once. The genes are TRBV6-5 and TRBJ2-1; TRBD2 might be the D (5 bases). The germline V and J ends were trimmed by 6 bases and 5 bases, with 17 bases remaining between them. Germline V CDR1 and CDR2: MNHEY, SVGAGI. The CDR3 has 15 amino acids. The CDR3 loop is CASSLGSPRHNEQFF. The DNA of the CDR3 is TGTGCCAGCAGCCTGGGGAGCCCCCGGCACAATGAGCAGTTCTTC.

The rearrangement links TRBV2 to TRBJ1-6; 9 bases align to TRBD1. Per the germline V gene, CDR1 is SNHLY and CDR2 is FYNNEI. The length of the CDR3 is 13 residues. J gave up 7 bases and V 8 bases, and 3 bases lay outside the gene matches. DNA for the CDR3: TGTGCCAGCGGGACAGGGTGGAATTCACCCCTCCACTTT. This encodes CASGTGWNSPLHF.